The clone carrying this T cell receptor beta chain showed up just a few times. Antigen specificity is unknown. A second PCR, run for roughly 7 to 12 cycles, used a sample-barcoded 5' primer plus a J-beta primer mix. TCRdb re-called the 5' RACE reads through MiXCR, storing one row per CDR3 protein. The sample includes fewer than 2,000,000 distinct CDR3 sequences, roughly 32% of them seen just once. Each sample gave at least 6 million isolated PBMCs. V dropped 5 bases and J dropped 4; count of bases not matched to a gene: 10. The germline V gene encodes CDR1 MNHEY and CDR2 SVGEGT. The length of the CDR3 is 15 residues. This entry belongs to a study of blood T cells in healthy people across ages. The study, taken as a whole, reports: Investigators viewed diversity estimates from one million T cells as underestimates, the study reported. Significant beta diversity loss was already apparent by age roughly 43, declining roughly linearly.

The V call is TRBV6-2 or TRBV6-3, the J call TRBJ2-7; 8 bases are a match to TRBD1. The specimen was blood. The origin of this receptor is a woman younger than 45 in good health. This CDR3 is CASSLPRQGAYEQYF. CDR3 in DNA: TGTGCCAGCAGTCTCCCCCGGCAGGGGGCTTACGAGCAGTACTTC.